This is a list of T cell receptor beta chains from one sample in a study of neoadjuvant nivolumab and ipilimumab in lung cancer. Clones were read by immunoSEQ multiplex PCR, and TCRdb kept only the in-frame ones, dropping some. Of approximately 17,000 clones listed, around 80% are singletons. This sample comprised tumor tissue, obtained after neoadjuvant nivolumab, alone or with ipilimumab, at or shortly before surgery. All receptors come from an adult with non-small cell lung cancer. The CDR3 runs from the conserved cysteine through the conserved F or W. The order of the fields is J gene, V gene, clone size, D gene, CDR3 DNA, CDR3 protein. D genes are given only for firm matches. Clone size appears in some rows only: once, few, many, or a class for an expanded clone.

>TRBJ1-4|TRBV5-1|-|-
TGCGCCAGCAGCTTGGAATGGGGGGCAGGGGAAAAACTGTTTTTT
CASSLEWGAGEKLFF
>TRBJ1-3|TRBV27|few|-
TGTGCCAGCAGCGGGGCAGGCGTCTCTGGAAACACCATATATTTT
CASSGAGVSGNTIYF
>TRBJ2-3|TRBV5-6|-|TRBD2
TGTGCCAGCAGCCCGGGACTAGCGGGAGGGACGCAGTATTTT
CASSPGLAGGTQYF
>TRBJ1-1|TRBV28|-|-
TGTGCCAGCAGTTTCTCGCTTGTGAACACTGAAGCTTTCTTT
CASSFSLVNTEAFF
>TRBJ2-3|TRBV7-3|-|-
TGTGCCAGCAGCTTAGGCCCCTCTATTATTGCAGATACGCAGTATTTT
CASSLGPSIIADTQYF
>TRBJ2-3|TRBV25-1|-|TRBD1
TGTGCCAGCAGTATGGCCGGGACAGGGGGTAATACGCAGTATTTT
CASSMAGTGGNTQYF
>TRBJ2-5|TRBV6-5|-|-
TGTGCCAGCAGTAAAAAGTACCAAGAGACCCAGTACTTC
CASSKKYQETQYF
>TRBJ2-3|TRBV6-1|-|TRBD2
TGTGCCAGCAGTGAAACAAAGGGGCGGGGGGCTAGCACAGATACGCAGTATTTT
CASSETKGRGASTDTQYF
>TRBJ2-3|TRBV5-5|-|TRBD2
TGTGCCAGCAGCAGCGGGACCTACACAGATACGCAGTATTTT
CASSSGTYTDTQYF
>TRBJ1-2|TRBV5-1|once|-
TGCGCCAGCAGCTTGTCAAAGGCCGCTAACTATGGCTACACCTTC
CASSLSKAANYGYTF
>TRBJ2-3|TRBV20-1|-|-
TGCAGGGCGCTAGGGGATACGCAGTATTTT
CRALGDTQYF
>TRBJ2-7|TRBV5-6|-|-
TGTGCCAGCAGATATTACGGACTGTTCAGCTACGAGCAGTACTTC
CASRYYGLFSYEQYF
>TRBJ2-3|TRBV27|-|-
TGTGCCAGCAGTTCTCAATTTAGGGGTGATACGCAGTATTTT
CASSSQFRGDTQYF
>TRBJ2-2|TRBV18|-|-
TGTGCCAGCTCACCACCTAGCGCACCTGTGGCCGGGGAGCTGTTTTTT
CASSPPSAPVAGELFF
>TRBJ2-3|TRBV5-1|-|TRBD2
TGCGCCAGCAGCTCGGCCCGACTAGCGGACACAGATACGCAGTATTTT
CASSSARLADTDTQYF
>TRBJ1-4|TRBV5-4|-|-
TGTGCCAGCAGCTTGAAAGGGCAGTTGAATGATAAACTGTTTTTT
CASSLKGQLNDKLFF
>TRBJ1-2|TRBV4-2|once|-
TGTGCCAGCAGCCAGCAACAGGGAAGTTATGGCTACACCTTC
CASSQQQGSYGYTF
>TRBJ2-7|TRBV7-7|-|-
TGTGCCAGCAGCTTAGTGGCAGGGAAATCATACGAGCAGTACTTC
CASSLVAGKSYEQYF
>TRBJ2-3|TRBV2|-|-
TGTGCCAGCAGTCCCTACCAAGATACGCAGTATTTT
CASSPYQDTQYF
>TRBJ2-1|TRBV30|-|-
TGTGCCTGGAACGTGATGGTGTATGAGCAGTTCTTC
CAWNVMVYEQFF
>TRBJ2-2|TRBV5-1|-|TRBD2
TGCGCCAGCAGCGCGGGACTAGCGGGAGGCGGGGGCACCGGGGAGCTGTTTTTT
CASSAGLAGGGGTGELFF
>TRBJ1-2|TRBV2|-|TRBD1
TGTGCCAGCAGTAACAGGGGGCGCAACTATGGCTACACCTTC
CASSNRGRNYGYTF
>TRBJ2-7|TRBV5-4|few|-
TGTGCCAGCAGCCGCGACAGATCCTACGAGCAGTACTTC
CASSRDRSYEQYF
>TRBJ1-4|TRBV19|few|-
TGTGCCAGTAGTATCGCAGTTGTAGGAGAAAAACTGTTTTTT
CASSIAVVGEKLFF
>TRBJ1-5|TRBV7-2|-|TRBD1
TGTGCCAGCAGCTTAGACGCAGGGGGACATCAGCCCCAGCATTTT
CASSLDAGGHQPQHF
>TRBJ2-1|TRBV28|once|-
TGTGCCAGTAGGGGGGAGGGCCGTAAGAATGAGCAGTTCTTC
CASRGEGRKNEQFF
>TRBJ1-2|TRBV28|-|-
TGTGCCAGCAGCCCAGCCGGGGCCAGGGTCTATGGCTACACCTTC
CASSPAGARVYGYTF
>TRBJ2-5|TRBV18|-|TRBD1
TGTGCCAGCTCACTTTATCGGGACAGGTCGCAAGAGACCCAGTACTTC
CASSLYRDRSQETQYF
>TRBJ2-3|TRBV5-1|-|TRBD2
TGCGCCAGCAGCTTAGGCGGGAGGGGGCCAGATACGCAGTATTTT
CASSLGGRGPDTQYF
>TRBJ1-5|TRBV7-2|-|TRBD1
TGTGCCAGCAGCTTAGGGGACAGGGGCGGTCAGCCCCAGCATTTT
CASSLGDRGGQPQHF
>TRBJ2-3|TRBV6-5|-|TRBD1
TGTGCCACAGGACAGGGAACAGATACGCAGTATTTT
CATGQGTDTQYF
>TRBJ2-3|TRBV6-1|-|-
TGTGCCAGCAGTGAAGTGTTGACTAGCACAGATACGCAGTATTTT
CASSEVLTSTDTQYF
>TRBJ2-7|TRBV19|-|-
TGTGCCAGTAGTATAAACAACAGGACCCCCTCGAAGCAGTACTTC
CASSINNRTPSKQYF
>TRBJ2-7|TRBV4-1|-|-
TGCGCCAGCAGCACGGTGAGGGCAGAGAAAGAGCAGTACTTC
CASSTVRAEKEQYF